This T cell receptor (beta chain) was recovered during a study of cytomegalovirus exposure and HLA in healthy donors. Germline values: CDR1 SGHVS, CDR2 FQNEAQ. The CDR3 runs 13 residues. The V gene lost 0 bases and the J gene lost 2 bases, with 5 bases spanning the gap. As to this clone: Its antigen is not known.

The study ran its PCR with 60 Vbeta and 13 Jbeta primers. The method was immunoSEQ multiplex PCR; TCRdb's version includes in-frame clones alone and lacks a portion of them. The sample yields under 150,000 clones, 80% to 85% seen once. Study outcomes and limitations: Association of a missense DCLRE1C variant with TCR beta V- and J-gene trimming was reported in a later analysis. Reportedly, TCR beta sequences accurately predicted HLA-A and HLA-B alleles in most subjects.

When sampled, the donors appeared nominally healthy, though they likely had unrecorded immune exposures. The sample comprised PBMCs. The receptor comes from a man younger than 35 in good health and CMV-seronegative. The chain combines TRBV7-8 with TRBJ2-7; tentatively, D is TRBD1 (5 bases). In DNA, the CDR3 is TGTGCCAGCAGCTTAGCCAGGGCCTACGAGCAGTACTTC. Translated: CASSLARAYEQYF.